This entry lists 14 T cell receptor beta chains sequenced from one sample in a study of shared clonotypes between healthy human individuals. TCRdb keeps only in-frame clones here, not all; method: immunoSEQ multiplex PCR. The sample lists about 1 million clones, 65% to 80% occurring once. What was sequenced was memory CD4+ T cells sorted from blood. The subset is: CD45RA-negative fraction. Receptors originate from a man between 18 and 29 years old in good health.

The gene calls are TRBV5-1 and TRBJ2-1, with 11 bases fitting TRBD2. The germline V gene encodes CDR1 SGHRS and CDR2 YFSETQ. V lost 7 bases, J lost 4 bases, and 7 bases stayed unmatched. The CDR3 loop spans 15 amino acids. CDR3 region: CASGKGLADYNEQFF. DNA of the CDR3: TGCGCCAGCGGCAAGGGACTAGCGGATTACAATGAGCAGTTCTTC.

This sequence joins TRBV18 and TRBJ1-2; TRBD1 is a possible D gene (5 bases). Trimming took 6 bases from V and 6 from J, leaving 17 bases between them. The germline gives CDR1 KGHSH, CDR2 LQKENI. The CDR3 sequence is 14 residues long. This CDR3 reads CASSPPGRSNGYTF. The CDR3, as DNA: TGTGCCAGCTCTCCGCCGGGGCGCAGTAATGGCTACACCTTC.

V gene TRBV7-2 combines with J gene TRBJ2-3, with 7 bases identical to TRBD2. The trim removed 8 bases at V and 1 base at J, leaving 9 bases unmatched. The CDR3 consists of 15 residues. Germline CDR1 and CDR2: SGHTA and FQGNSA. CDR3 in amino acids: CASGGLVIGTDTQYF. CDR3 in DNA: TGTGCCAGCGGAGGACTAGTAATCGGCACAGATACGCAGTATTTT.

J is TRBJ2-3 and V is TRBV11-3, with D uncertain. Per germline, CDR1 SGHNT and CDR2 YENEEA. The CDR3 covers 13 residues. Trimming pared 5 bases from V and 1 base from J, leaving 7 bases between. The CDR3 bases are TGTGCCAGCAGCCCCGCAGGCACAGATACGCAGTATTTT. This gives the protein CASSPAGTDTQYF.

Comments on this clone: Other DNA variants within this sample encode the same CDR3. In nucleotides, the CDR3 is TGCGCCAGCAGCTTGACGAGCTCCTACGAGCAGTACTTC. The encoded protein is CASSLTSSYEQYF. The chain links TRBV5-1 to TRBJ2-7; D is undetermined. The CDR3 has 13 residues. In germline, CDR1 is SGHRS, CDR2 YFSETQ. Deletions cut 1 base from V and 0 bases from J, with 5 bases between.

The V and J genes are TRBV9 and TRBJ2-6, with D possibly TRBD1 on 5 matching bases. The V gene lost 3 bases and the J gene lost 1 base, with 26 bases spanning the gap. This CDR3 has 21 amino acids. Germline assignment: CDR1 SGDLS and CDR2 YYNGEE. CDR3 in amino acids: CASSARQSVLSSRSGANVLTF. CDR3 nucleotide sequence: TGTGCCAGCAGCGCGAGACAGTCCGTCCTTTCCAGTCGGTCTGGGGCCAACGTCCTGACTTTC.

The CDR3 nucleotides are TGCGCCAGCAGCTTGGTTGGGGGTGGCGAGCAGTACTTC. Encoded protein: CASSLVGGGEQYF. The rearrangement links TRBV5-1 to TRBJ2-7; D tentatively reads TRBD1 or TRBD2 (5 bases each). The CDR3 has 13 amino acids. From germline, CDR1 is SGHRS and CDR2 YFSETQ. The V gene lost 0 bases and the J gene lost 6 bases, with 10 bases spanning the gap.

The chain couples TRBV4-2 to TRBJ1-3; D gene unclear. CDR1 LGHNA and CDR2 YNFKEQ come from the germline V gene. V was clipped by 0 bases and J by 4 bases, with 10 bases between them. The CDR3 consists of 15 residues. CDR3 bases: TGTGCCAGCAGCCAAGAAAAGGGAGTCGGAAACACCATATATTTT. Encoded protein: CASSQEKGVGNTIYF.

The V gene is TRBV28, the J gene TRBJ1-2; D may be TRBD1 (5 bases). Germline CDR1 reads MDHEN; CDR2 reads SYDVKM. The CDR3 sequence is 13 residues long. V dropped 7 bases and J dropped 5 bases, with 14 bases sitting between them. The CDR3 loop reads CASTRDRWYGYTF. The DNA for the CDR3 is TGTGCCAGCACCCGGGACCGTTGGTATGGCTACACCTTC.

This rearrangement joins TRBV6-6 to TRBJ2-3; 11 nucleotides line up with TRBD1. Trimming at V came to 7 bases and at J to 3 bases, leaving 6 bases not matched to a gene. This CDR3 has 15 residues. Germline CDR1 and CDR2: MNHNY and SVGAGI (reference sequence). The CDR3 loop is CASTRGTGGTDTQYF. The CDR3 DNA is TGTGCCAGCACTAGAGGGACAGGGGGTACAGATACGCAGTATTTT.

V is TRBV7-3 and J is TRBJ2-5; a weak D match, TRBD1 (5 bases). Germline CDR1 reads SGHTA; CDR2 reads FQGTGA. The ends were cut back, 2 bases at V and 4 bases at J, with 5 bases in the middle. The CDR3 covers 12 residues. CDR3 bases: TGTGCCAGCAGCTTAGACAGAGAGACCCAGTACTTC. Translated: CASSLDRETQYF.

The rearrangement links TRBV5-1 to TRBJ1-2, with no clear D. Germline CDR1 is SGHRS and CDR2 is YFSETQ. This CDR3 is built from 13 residues. V was trimmed by 2 bases and J by 6 bases, leaving 11 bases between them. For the CDR3, the DNA is TGCGCCAGCAGCTTTTCAATAAAGAATGGCTACACCTTC. This encodes CASSFSIKNGYTF.

The chain uses TRBV11-2 and TRBJ2-5; unclear D gene. Trimming took off 5 bases at V and 5 bases at J, with 9 bases between the two ends. The CDR3 length is 12 residues. Per the germline V gene, CDR1 is SGHAT and CDR2 is FQNNGV. In DNA, the CDR3 is TGTGCCAGCAGCGCACAGTTGGAGACCCAGTACTTC. Protein: CASSAQLETQYF.

The rearrangement uses TRBV5-1 and TRBJ2-2, with 12 bases identical to TRBD2. This CDR3 is 17 amino acids long. V lost 4 bases, J lost 0 bases, and 4 bases stayed unmatched. Germline V lookup: CDR1 SGHRS, CDR2 YFSETQ. CDR3 nucleotides: TGCGCCAGCAGCGGAACTAGCGGGGGGCCGAACACCGGGGAGCTGTTTTTT. It yields the protein CASSGTSGGPNTGELFF.